This TCR beta chain was sequenced for a study of CD8 T cells in ankylosing spondylitis. This clonotype was detected a few times. Its antigen is undetermined. The study's findings and limits: For ankylosing spondylitis blood, a TCR beta motif of seven to nine highly homologous variants appeared characteristic. The authors reported significant enrichment of disease-linked clones in matched ankylosing spondylitis synovial fluid. Before this, some motif variants had been reported in reactive arthritis synovial fluid and blood.

Using quantitative 5'-RACE with molecular barcodes, the authors made TCR beta libraries. TCRdb itself ran the 5' RACE reads through MiXCR, one entry per CDR3 protein. The sample lists 750,000 to 850,000 distinct CDR3 sequences, 12% occurring once. The V gene's germline CDR1 is LNHDA and CDR2 SQIVND (reference sequence). V lost 5 bases and J lost 5, with 18 bases in between. The CDR3 is made up of 15 amino acids. This sequence was found in a male donor with ankylosing spondylitis. V gene TRBV19 combines with J gene TRBJ1-1; weak D call: TRBD1 (5 bases). The sequenced sample consisted of blood, either unsorted or a sorted T cell fraction (not recorded which). The CDR3 nucleotides read TGTGCCAGTAGTCAGGGCGGCAGGTGGACTACTGAAGCTTTCTTT. Its protein is CASSQGGRWTTEAFF.